The 3 T cell receptor beta chains below were found in one sample sequenced in a study of blood T cell repertoires in COVID-19. The repertoire was sequenced with immunoSEQ multiplex PCR; TCRdb's copy has only in-frame clones and lacks some. Here the sample spans some 41,000 clones, roughly nine tenths being singletons. Sequencing was carried out using peripheral blood. The receptors shown here come from a woman in her thirties in a cohort sampled during active COVID-19.

The J gene is TRBJ1-1, the V gene TRBV9; D is unclear. This CDR3 comprises 11 residues. Germline V gives CDR1 SGDLS, CDR2 YYNGEE. Trimming pared 6 bases from V and 5 bases from J, leaving 8 bases between. The DNA for the CDR3 is TGTGCCAGCACATCGGGTACTGAAGCTTTCTTT. Residues: CASTSGTEAFF.

The rearrangement links TRBV28 to TRBJ1-3, with D uncertain. This CDR3 contains 13 residues. The V gene lost 8 bases and the J gene lost 0 bases, with 8 bases spanning the gap. Germline V CDR1 and CDR2: MDHEN, SYDVKM. This CDR3 is CASLRASGNTIYF. The CDR3 nucleotides read TGTGCCAGCCTTAGAGCCTCTGGAAACACCATATATTTT.

The V call is TRBV18, the J call TRBJ2-7, with 10 positions matching TRBD1. Germline lookup yields CDR1 KGHSH and CDR2 LQKENI. The CDR3 is 15 amino acids. V lost 2 bases and J lost 6; bases outside the gene matches: 7. The CDR3 reads CASSPAGTGVGEQYF. CDR3 coding DNA: TGTGCCAGCTCACCAGCCGGGACAGGGGTTGGCGAGCAGTACTTC.